Sequencing of this T cell receptor (beta chain) was carried out in a study of blood T cell repertoires in COVID-19. For the study at large: PBMCs, B-cell-depleted T cells, or T cells were the source of the cDNA or gDNA that made up the material.

The CDR3 has 15 residues. CDR1 and CDR2 from the germline V gene are SGHVS and FQNEAQ. After removal of 3 bases from V and 4 bases from J, the junction contained 3 bases not matched to a gene. Participant ages covered about 18 to 100 years across some 25 US areas. Sequencing used immunoSEQ multiplex PCR; TCRdb keeps in-frame clones, though not all of them. The sample holds around 240,000 clones, roughly nine tenths seen once. This sequence joins TRBV7-8 and TRBJ2-3, with 11 nucleotides matching TRBD2. The sequenced sample was PBMCs or T cells enriched from blood (not recorded which). This TCR came from a human donor in a cohort exposed to, infected with or recovered from COVID-19 (not recorded which). The donor label of this sample is uncertain. CDR3 sequence reads: CASSFLSGGADTQYF. The CDR3 DNA follows: TGTGCCAGCAGCTTTCTTAGCGGGGGGGCAGATACGCAGTATTTT. The full variable domain, in which reference TRBV7-8 and TRBJ2-3 provide the parts outside the CDR3, is GAGVSQSPRYKVAKRGQDVALRCDPISGHVSLFWYQQALGQGPEFLTYFQNEAQLDKSGLPSDRFFAERPEGSVSTLKIQRTQQEDSAVYLCASSFLSGGADTQYFGPGTRLTVL.